Given below is one T cell receptor beta chain in context. These data belong to a study of blood T cell repertoires in COVID-19. Study-wide background: Samples taken during acute and convalescent COVID-19 were collected in the United States, Italy and Spain. T cells, B-cell-depleted T cells, or PBMCs supplied cDNA or gDNA.

The germline CDR1 and CDR2 sequences are SGHRS and YFSETQ. This CDR3 has 14 residues. Germline trimming cut 6 bases from V and 1 base from J; bases unmatched to any gene: 5. Produced via immunoSEQ multiplex PCR; TCRdb's table is partial and in-frame only. The sample holds under 55,000 clones, approximately 86% seen once. The material sequenced was peripheral blood. This TCR was sampled from a man in his forties with active COVID-19. The genes are TRBV5-1 and TRBJ2-3; 7 bases match TRBD1. CDR3 bases: TGCGCCAGCACCACAGGGGACGGCACAGATACGCAGTATTTT. It codes for CASTTGDGTDTQYF.